This TCR beta chain was retrieved from a study of blood T cells in healthy people across ages. The CDR3 runs to 14 residues. V dropped 3 bases and J dropped 3 bases, with 14 bases sitting between them. In germline, CDR1 is DFQATT, CDR2 SNEGSKA (reference sequence). Primed by a sample-barcoded 5' primer and a J-beta primer mix, a second PCR proceeded for about 6 to 11 cycles. TCRdb reprocessed the 5' RACE reads via MiXCR and lists one record per CDR3 protein. The sample carries more than 650,000 distinct CDR3 sequences, about 55% recorded once. This clonotype came up once. The chain couples TRBV20-1 to TRBJ1-2, with a tentative D call TRBD1 (6 bases). Sequenced material: blood. The clonotype comes from a man of 80 years or more in good health. The DNA for the CDR3 is TGCAGTGCTAGTGTGGGGGCGGATCACTATGGCTACACCTTC. It yields the protein CSASVGADHYGYTF.